This T cell receptor (beta chain) was sequenced for a study of cytotoxic CD8 clonotypes in ibrutinib-treated CLL. Only in-frame clones appear in the TCRdb table, and some are missing; sequencing was by immunoSEQ multiplex PCR. The sample yields approximately 330,000 clones, about 80% seen once. The CDR3 has 14 amino acids. Trimming removed 6 bases from V and 1 base from J, with 12 bases in between. The germline gives CDR1 LNHDA, CDR2 SQIVND (reference sequence). The chain couples TRBV19 to TRBJ2-5, with D tentatively TRBD1 (5 bases). This specimen was PBMCs, taken before ibrutinib treatment. The TCR was taken from a human donor with chronic lymphocytic leukemia. CDR3 sequence: CASRTQGIQETQYF. CDR3 nucleotides: TGTGCCAGTAGAACGCAGGGAATCCAAGAGACCCAGTACTTC. Combining the CDR3 with reference TRBV19 and TRBJ2-5 gives the whole variable domain DGGITQSPKYLFRKEGQNVTLSCEQNLNHDAMYWYRQDPGQGLRLIYYSQIVNDFQKGDIAEGYSVSREKKESFPLTVTSAQKNPTAFYLCASRTQGIQETQYFGPGTRLLVL.